The 9 T cell receptor beta chains reported below all come from one sample, sequenced in a study of T cell changes during pregnancy in multiple sclerosis. Sequencing was performed with immunoSEQ multiplex PCR; in TCRdb, only in-frame clones are kept and a portion is missing. The sample holds about 44,000 clones, around 96% seen once. The source material was peripheral blood, sampled in the second trimester of pregnancy. The receptors derive from a female donor with multiple sclerosis, enrolled in a pregnancy study.

The rearrangement uses TRBV2 and TRBJ2-5; 7 positions match TRBD2. Germline V gives CDR1 SNHLY, CDR2 FYNNEI. This CDR3 has 13 amino acids. Trimming cost V 6 bases and J 1 base; bases outside gene matches: 2. The CDR3 reads CASRPSGQETQYF. The DNA of the CDR3 is TGTGCCAGCAGACCTAGCGGCCAAGAGACCCAGTACTTC. The full variable domain, with the rest looked up from reference TRBV2 and TRBJ2-5, is EPEVTQTPSHQVTQMGQEVILRCVPISNHLYFYWYRQILGQKVEFLVSFYNNEISEKSEIFDDQFSVERPDGSNFTLKIRSTKLEDSAMYFCASRPSGQETQYFGPGTRLLVL.

CDR3 sequence reads: CASSEARRGGTDTQYF. In DNA form, the CDR3 reads TGTGCCAGCAGTGAAGCACGGCGGGGGGGCACAGATACGCAGTATTTT. This chain uses TRBV2 with TRBJ2-3; TRBD2 matches 8 bases. V lost 0 bases and J lost 1; bases outside the gene matches: 3. The CDR3 length is 16 residues. Germline V gene lookup returns CDR1 SNHLY and CDR2 FYNNEI.

The V and J genes are TRBV28 and TRBJ2-2; TRBD2 is a possible D gene (6 bases). The germline V gene has CDR1 MDHEN and CDR2 SYDVKM. Trimming shortened V by 6 bases and J by 4 bases, and 18 bases separated the two germline ends. The CDR3 consists of 16 residues. CDR3 residues: CASSFSGPGGTGELFF. The CDR3 DNA reads TGTGCCAGCAGCTTCAGCGGGCCCGGGGGCACCGGGGAGCTGTTTTTT. Supplemented by reference TRBV28 and TRBJ2-2, the full variable domain reads DVKVTQSSRYLVKRTGEKVFLECVQDMDHENMFWYRQDPGLGLRLIYFSYDVKMKEKGDIPEGYSVSREKKERFSLILESASTNQTSMYLCASSFSGPGGTGELFFGEGSRLTVL.

The V gene is TRBV23-1, the J gene TRBJ2-7; 7 bases match TRBD1. TRBV23-1 has ORF status, its function being uncertain. After removal of 5 bases from V and 2 bases from J, the junction contained 3 bases not matched to a gene. This CDR3 region has 13 residues. CDR3 DNA: TGCGCCAGCAGTTCCGGGACAGCCTACGAGCAGTACTTC. Protein sequence: CASSSGTAYEQYF.

The chain joins TRBV27 to TRBJ1-1, with 10 bases identical to TRBD1. With 4 bases clipped from V and 7 bases from J, the junction kept 15 bases outside the gene matches. The length of the CDR3 is 17 residues. Germline V lookup: CDR1 MNHEY, CDR2 SMNVEV (reference sequence). CDR3 residues: CASSSPTGGYGYSEAFF. The DNA for the CDR3 is TGTGCCAGCAGTTCCCCGACAGGGGGCTACGGTTACAGTGAAGCTTTCTTT.

The rearrangement uses TRBV29-1 and TRBJ2-1; D is unclear. The germline CDR1 and CDR2 sequences are SQVTM and ANQGSEA. The CDR3 length is 14 residues. The V gene lost 6 bases and the J gene lost 0 bases, with 12 bases spanning the gap. For the CDR3, the DNA is TGCAGCGTCTCCTTACGAGGCTCCTACAATGAGCAGTTCTTC. Encoded protein: CSVSLRGSYNEQFF.

This chain joins TRBV6-1 and TRBJ2-3, with TRBD2 identical over 11 bases. Germline loops: CDR1 MNHNS, CDR2 SASEGT. V shed 3 bases, J shed 3 bases, and the junction held 8 bases outside the gene matches. The CDR3 is 17 amino acids. CDR3 DNA sequence: TGTGCCAGCAGTGAGGCTAGCGGGAGGATTCGTACAGATACGCAGTATTTT. Encoded protein: CASSEASGRIRTDTQYF.

The rearrangement uses TRBV9 and TRBJ2-3, with unresolved D. CDR1 and CDR2 (germline): SGDLS, YYNGEE. The CDR3 runs 14 residues. The germline V and J ends were trimmed by 0 bases and 5 bases, with 10 bases remaining between them. CDR3 in DNA: TGTGCCAGCAGCGTAGTAAGTAACGGAGATACGCAGTATTTT. It encodes CASSVVSNGDTQYF.

CDR3 sequence (DNA): TGTGCCAGCTCACCGGGCGTGAGCTCCTACGAGCAGTACTTC. This sequence encodes CASSPGVSSYEQYF. The V and J genes are TRBV18 and TRBJ2-7; D unclear. CDR1 and CDR2 from the germline V gene are KGHSH and LQKENI. The CDR3 covers 14 residues. V shed 3 bases and J shed 0 bases, with 9 bases lying between them.